This entry is about one T cell receptor (beta chain). Its antigen is not known. The data were obtained in a study of T cell responses to AZD1222 COVID-19 vaccine. In the study overall: Second-dose intervals of approximately 4 or approximately 12 weeks were pooled.

Study outcomes and limitations: The donor group comprised mostly white British people and more females; the analysis possibly underestimated clonal diversity.

This table comes from immunoSEQ multiplex PCR, and its TCRdb copy is limited to in-frame clones, with some not included. This table has over 110,000 clones, around 93% appearing once. The sample consisted of peripheral blood, taken on day 0 of AZD1222 vaccination. This TCR derives from an adult in good health.

The CDR3 DNA sequence: TGTGCCAGCAGCCCAGCGGGAGGGCCTAGACACGAGCAGTACTTC. Its translation: CASSPAGGPRHEQYF. V usage is TRBV3-1 (or the pseudogene TRBV3-2) and J usage is TRBJ2-7; 10 bases align to TRBD2. Trimming took 4 bases from V and 5 from J; bases not matched to a gene: 8. There are 15 residues in the CDR3. From germline, CDR1 is LGHDT and CDR2 YNNKEL (reference sequence).